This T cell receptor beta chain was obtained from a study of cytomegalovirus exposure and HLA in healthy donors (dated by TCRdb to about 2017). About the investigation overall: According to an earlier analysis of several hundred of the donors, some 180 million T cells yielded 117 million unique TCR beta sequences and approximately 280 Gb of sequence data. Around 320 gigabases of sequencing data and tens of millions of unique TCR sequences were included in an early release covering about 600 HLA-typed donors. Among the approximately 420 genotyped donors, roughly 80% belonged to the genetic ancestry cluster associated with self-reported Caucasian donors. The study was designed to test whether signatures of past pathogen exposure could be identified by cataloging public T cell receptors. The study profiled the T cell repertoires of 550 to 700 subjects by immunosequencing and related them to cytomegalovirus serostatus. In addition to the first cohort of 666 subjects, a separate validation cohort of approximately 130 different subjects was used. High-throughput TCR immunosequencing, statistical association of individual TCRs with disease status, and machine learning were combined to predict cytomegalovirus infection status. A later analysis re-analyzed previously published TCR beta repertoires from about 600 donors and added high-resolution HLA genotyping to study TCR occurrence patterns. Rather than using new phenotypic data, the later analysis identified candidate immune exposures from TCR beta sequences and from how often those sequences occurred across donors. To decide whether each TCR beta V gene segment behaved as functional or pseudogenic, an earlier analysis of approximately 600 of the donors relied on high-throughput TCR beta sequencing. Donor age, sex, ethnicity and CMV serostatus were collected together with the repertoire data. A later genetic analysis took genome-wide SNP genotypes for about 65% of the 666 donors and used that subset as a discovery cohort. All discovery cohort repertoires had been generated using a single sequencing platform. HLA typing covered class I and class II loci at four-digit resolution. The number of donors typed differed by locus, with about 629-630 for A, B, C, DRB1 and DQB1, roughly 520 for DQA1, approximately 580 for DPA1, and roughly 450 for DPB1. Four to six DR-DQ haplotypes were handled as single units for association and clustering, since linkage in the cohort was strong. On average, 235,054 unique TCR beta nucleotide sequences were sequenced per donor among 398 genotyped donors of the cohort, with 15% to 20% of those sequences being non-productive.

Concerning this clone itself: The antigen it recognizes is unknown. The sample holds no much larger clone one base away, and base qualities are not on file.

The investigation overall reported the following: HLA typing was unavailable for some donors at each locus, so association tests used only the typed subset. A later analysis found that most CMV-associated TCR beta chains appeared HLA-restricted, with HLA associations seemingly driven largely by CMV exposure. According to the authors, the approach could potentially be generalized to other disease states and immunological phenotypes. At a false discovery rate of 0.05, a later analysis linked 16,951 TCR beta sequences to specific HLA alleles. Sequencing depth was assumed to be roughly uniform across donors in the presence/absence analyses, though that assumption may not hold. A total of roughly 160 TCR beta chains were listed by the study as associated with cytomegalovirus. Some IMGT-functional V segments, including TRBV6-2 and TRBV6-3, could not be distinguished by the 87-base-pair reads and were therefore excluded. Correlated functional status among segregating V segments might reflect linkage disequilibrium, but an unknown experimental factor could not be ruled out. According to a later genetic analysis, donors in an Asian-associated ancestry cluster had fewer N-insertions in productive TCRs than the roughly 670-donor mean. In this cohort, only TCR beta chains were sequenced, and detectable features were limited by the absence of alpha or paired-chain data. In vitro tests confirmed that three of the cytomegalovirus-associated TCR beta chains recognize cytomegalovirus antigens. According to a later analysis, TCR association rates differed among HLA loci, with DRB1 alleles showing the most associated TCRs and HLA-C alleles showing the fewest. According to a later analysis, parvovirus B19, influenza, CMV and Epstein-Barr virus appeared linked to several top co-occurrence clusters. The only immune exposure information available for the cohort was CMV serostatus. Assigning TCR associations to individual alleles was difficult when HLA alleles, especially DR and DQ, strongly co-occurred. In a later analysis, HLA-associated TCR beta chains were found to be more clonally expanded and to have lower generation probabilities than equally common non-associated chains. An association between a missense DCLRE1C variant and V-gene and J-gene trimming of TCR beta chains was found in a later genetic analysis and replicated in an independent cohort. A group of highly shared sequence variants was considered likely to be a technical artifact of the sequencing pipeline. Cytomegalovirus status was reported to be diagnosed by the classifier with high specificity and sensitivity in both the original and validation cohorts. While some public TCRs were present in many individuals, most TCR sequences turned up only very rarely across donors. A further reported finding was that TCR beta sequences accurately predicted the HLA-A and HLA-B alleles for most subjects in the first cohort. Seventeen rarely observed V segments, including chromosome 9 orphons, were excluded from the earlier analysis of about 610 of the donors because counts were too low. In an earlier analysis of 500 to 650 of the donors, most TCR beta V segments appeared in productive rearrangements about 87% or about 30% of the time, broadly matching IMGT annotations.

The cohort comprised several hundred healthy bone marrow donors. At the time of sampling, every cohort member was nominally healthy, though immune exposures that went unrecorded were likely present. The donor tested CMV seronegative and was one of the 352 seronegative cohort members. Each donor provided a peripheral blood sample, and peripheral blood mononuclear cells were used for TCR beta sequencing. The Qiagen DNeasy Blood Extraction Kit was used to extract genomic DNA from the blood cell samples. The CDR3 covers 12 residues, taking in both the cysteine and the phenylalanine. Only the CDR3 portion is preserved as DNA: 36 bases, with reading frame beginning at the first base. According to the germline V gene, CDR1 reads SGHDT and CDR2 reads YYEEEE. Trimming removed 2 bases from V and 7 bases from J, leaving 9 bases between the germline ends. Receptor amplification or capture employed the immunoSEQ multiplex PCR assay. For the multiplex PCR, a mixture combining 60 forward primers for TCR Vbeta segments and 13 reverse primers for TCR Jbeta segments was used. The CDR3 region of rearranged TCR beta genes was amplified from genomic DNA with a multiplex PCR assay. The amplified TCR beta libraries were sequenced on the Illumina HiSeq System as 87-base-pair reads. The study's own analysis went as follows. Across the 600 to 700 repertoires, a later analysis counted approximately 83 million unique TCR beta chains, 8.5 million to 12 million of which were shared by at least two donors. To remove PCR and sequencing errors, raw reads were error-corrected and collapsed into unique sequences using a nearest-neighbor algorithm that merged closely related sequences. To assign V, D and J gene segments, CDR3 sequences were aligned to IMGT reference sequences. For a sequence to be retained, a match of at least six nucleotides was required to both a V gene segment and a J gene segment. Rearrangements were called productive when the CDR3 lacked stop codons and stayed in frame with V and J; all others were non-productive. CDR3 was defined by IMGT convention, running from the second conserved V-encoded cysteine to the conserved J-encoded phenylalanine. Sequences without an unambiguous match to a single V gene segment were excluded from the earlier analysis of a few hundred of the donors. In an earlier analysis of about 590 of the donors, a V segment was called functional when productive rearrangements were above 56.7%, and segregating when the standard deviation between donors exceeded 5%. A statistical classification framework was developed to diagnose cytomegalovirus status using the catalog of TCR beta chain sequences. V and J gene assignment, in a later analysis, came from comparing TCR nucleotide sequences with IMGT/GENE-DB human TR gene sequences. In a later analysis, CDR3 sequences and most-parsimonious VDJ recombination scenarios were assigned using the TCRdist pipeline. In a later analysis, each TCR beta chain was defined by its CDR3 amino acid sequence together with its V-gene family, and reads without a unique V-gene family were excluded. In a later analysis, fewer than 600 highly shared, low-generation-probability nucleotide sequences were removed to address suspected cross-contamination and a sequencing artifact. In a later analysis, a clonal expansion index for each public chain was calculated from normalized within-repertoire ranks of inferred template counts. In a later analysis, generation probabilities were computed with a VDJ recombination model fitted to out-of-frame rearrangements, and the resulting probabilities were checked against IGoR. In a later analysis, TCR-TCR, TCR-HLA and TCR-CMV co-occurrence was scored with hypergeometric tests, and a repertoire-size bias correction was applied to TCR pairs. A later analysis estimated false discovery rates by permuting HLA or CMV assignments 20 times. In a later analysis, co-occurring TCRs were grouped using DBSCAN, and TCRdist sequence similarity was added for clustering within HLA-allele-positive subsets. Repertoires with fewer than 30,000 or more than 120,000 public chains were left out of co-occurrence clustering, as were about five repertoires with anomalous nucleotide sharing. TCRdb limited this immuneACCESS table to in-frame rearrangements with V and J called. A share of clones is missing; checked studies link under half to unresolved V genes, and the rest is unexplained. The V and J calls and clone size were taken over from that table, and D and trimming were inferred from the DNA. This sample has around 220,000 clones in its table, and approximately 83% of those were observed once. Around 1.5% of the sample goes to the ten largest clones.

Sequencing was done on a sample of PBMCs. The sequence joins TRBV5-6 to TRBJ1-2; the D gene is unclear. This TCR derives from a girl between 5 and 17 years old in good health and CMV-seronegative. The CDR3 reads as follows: CASSLREGGYTF. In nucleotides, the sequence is TGTGCCAGCAGCTTAAGGGAGGGTGGCTACACCTTC.